Below, 15 T cell receptor beta chains from the same sample are listed, as sequenced in a study of T cell repertoires in cytomegalovirus infection. These receptors are not linked to any known antigen. One entry per CDR3 protein results from TCRdb running MiXCR on the reads. The table lists hundreds of thousands of distinct CDR3 sequences, around 31% of them singletons. Here the sequenced sample was cultured PBMCs, taken from culture after CMV antigen stimulation. These receptors all come from a human donor in good health (CMV status not recorded). Some clones in this sample may be carry-over from other donors' samples.

The rearrangement uses TRBV2 and TRBJ2-1; 9 bases map to TRBD1. Losses at the gene ends were 7 bases for V and 2 bases for J; bases not matched to a gene: 3. The CDR3 has 14 residues. The V gene's germline CDR1 is SNHLY and CDR2 FYNNEI. The CDR3 DNA reads TGTGCCAGCAACGACAGGGGGGCCTACAATGAGCAGTTCTTC. This sequence encodes CASNDRGAYNEQFF.

This clonotype was counted many times. The rearrangement joins TRBV7-2 to TRBJ2-3; D ambiguous. The CDR3 is 13 amino acids. V was clipped by 5 bases and J by 4 bases, with 10 bases between them. Germline CDR1 and CDR2: SGHTA and FQGNSA. CDR3 sequence: CASSPPVADTQYF. In nucleotides, the CDR3 is TGTGCCAGCAGCCCCCCCGTGGCAGATACGCAGTATTTT.

This clonotype was recorded many times. The V gene is TRBV12-3 or TRBV12-4, the J gene TRBJ2-3; 7 nucleotides match TRBD1. The ends lost 6 bases at V and 0 bases at J; junction bases unmatched: 12. There are 17 residues in the CDR3. The DNA of the CDR3 is TGTGCCAGCAGCGACAGGGACAATTACCCTAGCACAGATACGCAGTATTTT. It yields the protein CASSDRDNYPSTDTQYF.

J is TRBJ2-7 and V is TRBV12-3 or TRBV12-4; the D is unclear. Trimming stripped 5 bases from V and 7 bases from J, with 18 bases between. This CDR3 region has 14 residues. Written as DNA, the CDR3 is TGTGCCAGCAGTCTGGCCGGGCACCTTGGGGAGCAGTACTTC. Translated, it gives CASSLAGHLGEQYF.

This clonotype came up many times. The chain's CDR3 is CASSPKGGSRSYEQYF. CDR3 nucleotide sequence: TGTGCCAGCAGCCCAAAAGGCGGGAGCAGGTCCTACGAGCAGTACTTC. The genes are TRBV7-2 and TRBJ2-7; 7 bases align to TRBD2. Per germline, CDR1 SGHTA and CDR2 FQGNSA. This CDR3 region has 16 residues. With V trimmed by 5 bases and J by 1 base, 11 bases remained unmatched.

V is TRBV7-2 and J is TRBJ2-6; D gene uncertain. Between the trimmed V and J ends, which lost 1 base and 0 bases, there was a span of 10 bases. CDR1 is SGHTA and CDR2 is FQGNSA in the germline V gene. The CDR3 has 17 residues. The CDR3 DNA reads TGTGCCAGCAGCTTAGATCGCAGCCACTCTGGGGCCAACGTCCTGACTTTC. Protein product: CASSLDRSHSGANVLTF.

The CDR3 is CASSRGLAGAYNEQFF. CDR3 DNA sequence: TGTGCCAGCAGCCGGGGACTAGCGGGGGCCTACAATGAGCAGTTCTTC. V is TRBV7-2 and J is TRBJ2-1; 14 bases map to TRBD2. The ends lost 5 bases at V and 2 bases at J; junction bases unmatched: 2. Germline V gene sequence: CDR1 SGHTA, CDR2 FQGNSA. CDR3 length: 16 residues.

This clonotype was detected only a few times. The chain links TRBV27 to TRBJ1-1, with no clear D. The V end lost 6 bases, the J end lost 3 bases, and 17 bases lay between the germline ends. CDR1 and CDR2 (germline): MNHEY, SMNVEV (reference sequence). This CDR3 region has 15 residues. DNA for the CDR3: TGTGCCAGCAGACCTGAGGGAGGTGTAGACACTGAAGCTTTCTTT. This sequence encodes CASRPEGGVDTEAFF.

The chain couples TRBV6-1 to TRBJ1-5; 7 bases fit TRBD1. The V gene's germline CDR1 is MNHNS and CDR2 SASEGT. V gave up 3 bases and J gave up 11 bases; unmatched junction bases: 4. The CDR3 runs to 12 residues. CDR3 residues: CASSDLTGSQHF. In DNA form, the CDR3 reads TGTGCCAGCAGTGACCTGACAGGGTCCCAGCATTTT.

The sample holds a few counts of this clonotype. V usage is TRBV5-4 and J usage is TRBJ2-5; 10 nucleotides agree with TRBD2. J lost 1 base, V lost 4 bases, and 7 bases had no gene match. The length of the CDR3 is 16 residues. CDR1 is SGHNT and CDR2 is YYREEE in the germline V gene (reference sequence). CDR3 protein: CASSLRLAGSQETQYF. The CDR3 DNA reads TGTGCCAGCAGCCTCCGACTAGCGGGTTCCCAAGAGACCCAGTACTTC.

The CDR3 nucleotides are TGTGCCAGTAAGGACGGGAGTAACCAAGAGACCCAGTACTTC. Protein: CASKDGSNQETQYF. The chain has TRBV19 and TRBJ2-5; possibly TRBD2 for D (6 bases). The CDR3 runs 14 residues. From germline, CDR1 is LNHDA and CDR2 SQIVND (reference sequence). V lost 7 bases to trimming and J lost 0 bases, with 12 bases between them.

This rearrangement joins TRBV7-8 to TRBJ1-1; D may be TRBD1 (5 bases). V lost 4 bases and J lost 5, with 17 bases in between. CDR1 SGHVS and CDR2 FQNEAQ come from the germline V gene. The CDR3 is 15 amino acids. As DNA, the CDR3 is TGTGCCAGCAGCTACCCAAGGGGCAGGGAAACTGAAGCTTTCTTT. Translated, it gives CASSYPRGRETEAFF.

The chain has TRBV4-3 and TRBJ2-3; TRBD2 is a possible D gene (6 bases). Germline V lookup: CDR1 LGHNA, CDR2 YSLEER. The CDR3 contains 18 residues. Trimming took off 0 bases at V and 0 bases at J, with 16 bases between the two ends. In nucleotides, the CDR3 is TGCGCCAGCAGCCAAGAAGCTCGGGACTCATATAGCACAGATACGCAGTATTTT. Its protein product is CASSQEARDSYSTDTQYF.

This clonotype was counted only a few times. J is TRBJ2-3 and V is TRBV19, with no clear D. The CDR3 length is 12 residues. The V gene lost 11 bases and the J gene lost 4 bases, with 13 bases spanning the gap. CDR1 and CDR2 from the germline V gene are LNHDA and SQIVND (reference sequence). CDR3 coding DNA: TGTGCCTCCCGAGGTCAGGCAGATACGCAGTATTTT. It is translated as CASRGQADTQYF.

This clonotype has at least ten counts. The chain recombines TRBV7-2 with TRBJ2-5; D may be TRBD2 (6 bases). Germline V gives CDR1 SGHTA, CDR2 FQGNSA. The V end lost 7 bases, the J end lost 5 bases, and 14 bases lay between the germline ends. This CDR3 comprises 13 residues. This CDR3 reads CASTLGTYETQYF. The CDR3 DNA sequence: TGTGCCAGCACCCTGGGGACTTATGAGACCCAGTACTTC.